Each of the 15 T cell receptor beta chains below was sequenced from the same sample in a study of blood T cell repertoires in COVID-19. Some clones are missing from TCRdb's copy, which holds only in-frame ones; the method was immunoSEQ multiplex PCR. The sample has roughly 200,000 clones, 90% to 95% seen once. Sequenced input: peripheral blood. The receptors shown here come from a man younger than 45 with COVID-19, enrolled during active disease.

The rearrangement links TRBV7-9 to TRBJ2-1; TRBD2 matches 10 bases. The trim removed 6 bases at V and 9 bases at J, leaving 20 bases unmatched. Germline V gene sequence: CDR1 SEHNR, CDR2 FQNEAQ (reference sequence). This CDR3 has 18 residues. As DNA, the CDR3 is TGTGCCAGCAGTTCCACTCCATATAGCGGGGGGCGAGCGAGTGAGCAGTTCTTC. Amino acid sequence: CASSSTPYSGGRASEQFF.

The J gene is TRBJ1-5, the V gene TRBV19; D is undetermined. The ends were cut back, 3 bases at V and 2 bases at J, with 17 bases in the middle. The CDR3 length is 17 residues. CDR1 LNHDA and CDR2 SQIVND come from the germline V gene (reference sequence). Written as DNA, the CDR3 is TGTGCCAGTAGTATGGCGGCACGGTCAGAGGGCAATCAGCCCCAGCATTTT. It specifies CASSMAARSEGNQPQHF.

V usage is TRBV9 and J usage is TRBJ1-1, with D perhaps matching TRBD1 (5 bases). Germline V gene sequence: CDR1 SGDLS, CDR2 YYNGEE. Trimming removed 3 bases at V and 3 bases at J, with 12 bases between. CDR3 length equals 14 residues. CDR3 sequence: CASSASGGDTEAFF. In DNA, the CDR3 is TGTGCCAGCAGCGCTAGCGGGGGGGACACTGAAGCTTTCTTT.

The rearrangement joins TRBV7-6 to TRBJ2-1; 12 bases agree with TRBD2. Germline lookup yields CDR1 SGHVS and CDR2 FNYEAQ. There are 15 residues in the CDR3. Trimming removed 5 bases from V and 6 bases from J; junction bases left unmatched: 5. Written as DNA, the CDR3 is TGTGCCAGCAGCGCTAGCGGGGGGGAGGGCAATGAGCAGTTCTTC. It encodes CASSASGGEGNEQFF.

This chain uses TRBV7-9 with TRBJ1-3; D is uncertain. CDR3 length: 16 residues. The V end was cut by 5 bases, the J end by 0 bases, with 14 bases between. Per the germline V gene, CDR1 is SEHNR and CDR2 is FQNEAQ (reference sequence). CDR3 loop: CASSHPSLVSGNTIYF. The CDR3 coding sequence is TGTGCCAGCAGCCACCCCTCACTGGTCTCTGGAAACACCATATATTTT.

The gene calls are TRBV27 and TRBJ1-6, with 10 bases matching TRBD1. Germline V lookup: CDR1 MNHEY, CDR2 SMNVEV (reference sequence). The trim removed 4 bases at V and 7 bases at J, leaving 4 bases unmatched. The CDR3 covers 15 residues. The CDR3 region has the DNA TGTGCCAGCAGTTCGGGACAGGGGAACAATTCACCCCTCCACTTT. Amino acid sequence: CASSSGQGNNSPLHF.

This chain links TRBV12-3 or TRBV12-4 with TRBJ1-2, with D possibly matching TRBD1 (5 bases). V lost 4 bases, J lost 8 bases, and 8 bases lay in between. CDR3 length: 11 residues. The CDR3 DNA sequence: TGTGCCAGCAGTTGGGACTTCGGCTACACCTTC. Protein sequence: CASSWDFGYTF.

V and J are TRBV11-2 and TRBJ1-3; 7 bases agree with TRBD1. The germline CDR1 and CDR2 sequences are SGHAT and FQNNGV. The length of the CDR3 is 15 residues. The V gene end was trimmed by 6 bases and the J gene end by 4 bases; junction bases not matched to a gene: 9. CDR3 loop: CASSRTTGQGNTIYF. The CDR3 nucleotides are TGTGCCAGCAGTCGTACCACGGGACAGGGAAACACCATATATTTT. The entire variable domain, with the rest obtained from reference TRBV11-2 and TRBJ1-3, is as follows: EAGVAQSPRYKIIEKRQSVAFWCNPISGHATLYWYQQILGQGPKLLIQFQNNGVVDDSQLPKDRFSAERLKGVDSTLKIQPAKLEDSAVYLCASSRTTGQGNTIYFGEGSWLTVV.

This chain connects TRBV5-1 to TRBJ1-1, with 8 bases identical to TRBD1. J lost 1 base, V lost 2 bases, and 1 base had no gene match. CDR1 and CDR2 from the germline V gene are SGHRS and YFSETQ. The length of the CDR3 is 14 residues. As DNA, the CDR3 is TGCGCCAGCAGCTTAGACAGGGGGAACACTGAAGCTTTCTTT. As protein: CASSLDRGNTEAFF.

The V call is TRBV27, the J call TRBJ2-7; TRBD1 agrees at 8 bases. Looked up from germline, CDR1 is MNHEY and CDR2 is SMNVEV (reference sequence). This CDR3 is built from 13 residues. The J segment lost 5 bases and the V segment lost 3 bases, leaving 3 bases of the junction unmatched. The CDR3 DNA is TGTGCCAGCAGTTTTCAGGGGGCCCACGAGCAGTACTTC. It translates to CASSFQGAHEQYF.

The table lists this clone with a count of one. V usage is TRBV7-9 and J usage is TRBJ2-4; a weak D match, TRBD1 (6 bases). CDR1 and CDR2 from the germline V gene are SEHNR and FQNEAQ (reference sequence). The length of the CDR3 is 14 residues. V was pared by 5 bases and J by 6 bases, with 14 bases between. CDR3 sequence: CASSPVQGSNIQYF. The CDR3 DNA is TGTGCCAGCAGCCCGGTCCAGGGGTCAAACATTCAGTACTTC.

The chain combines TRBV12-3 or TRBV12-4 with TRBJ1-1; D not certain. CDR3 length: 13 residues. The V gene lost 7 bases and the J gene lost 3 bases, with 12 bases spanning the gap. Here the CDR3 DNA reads TGTGCCAGCACTCTCAACCGGGACACTGAAGCTTTCTTT. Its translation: CASTLNRDTEAFF.

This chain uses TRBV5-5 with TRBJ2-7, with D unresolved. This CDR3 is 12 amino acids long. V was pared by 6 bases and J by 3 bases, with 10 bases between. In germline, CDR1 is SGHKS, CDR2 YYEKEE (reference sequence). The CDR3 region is CASTKSGYEQYF. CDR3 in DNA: TGTGCCAGCACCAAATCCGGCTACGAGCAGTACTTC.

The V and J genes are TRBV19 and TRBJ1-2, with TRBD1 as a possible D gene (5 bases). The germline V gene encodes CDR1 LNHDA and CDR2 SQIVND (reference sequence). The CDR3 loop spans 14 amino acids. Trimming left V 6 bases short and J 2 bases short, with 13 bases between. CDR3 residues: CASRTESMNYGYTF. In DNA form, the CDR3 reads TGTGCCAGTAGGACAGAATCCATGAACTATGGCTACACCTTC.

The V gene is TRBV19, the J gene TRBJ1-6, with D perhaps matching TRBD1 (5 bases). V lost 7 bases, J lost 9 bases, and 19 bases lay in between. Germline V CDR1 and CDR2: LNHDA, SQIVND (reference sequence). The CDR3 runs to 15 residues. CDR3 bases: TGTGCCAGTACCCCGTCGGGGCAGGGAGGTTCACCCCTCCACTTT. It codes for CASTPSGQGGSPLHF.